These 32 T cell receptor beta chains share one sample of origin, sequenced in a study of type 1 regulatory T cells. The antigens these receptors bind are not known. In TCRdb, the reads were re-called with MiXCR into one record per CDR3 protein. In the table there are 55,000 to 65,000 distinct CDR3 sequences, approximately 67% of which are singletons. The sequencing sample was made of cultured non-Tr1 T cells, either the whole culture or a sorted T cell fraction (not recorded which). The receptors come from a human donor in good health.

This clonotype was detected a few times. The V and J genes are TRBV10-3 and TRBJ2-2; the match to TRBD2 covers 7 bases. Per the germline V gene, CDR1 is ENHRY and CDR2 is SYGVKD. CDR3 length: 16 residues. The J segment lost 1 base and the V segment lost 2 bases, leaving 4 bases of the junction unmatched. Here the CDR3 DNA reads TGTGCCATCAGTGAGAGTGGGAGGGAGAACACCGGGGAGCTGTTTTTT. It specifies CAISESGRENTGELFF.

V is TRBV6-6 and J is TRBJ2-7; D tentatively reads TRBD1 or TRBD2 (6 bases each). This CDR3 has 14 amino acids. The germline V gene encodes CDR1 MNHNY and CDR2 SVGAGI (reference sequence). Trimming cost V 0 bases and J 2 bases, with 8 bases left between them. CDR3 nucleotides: TGTGCCAGCAGTTACTCTCGGGGGCCCTACGAGCAGTACTTC. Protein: CASSYSRGPYEQYF.

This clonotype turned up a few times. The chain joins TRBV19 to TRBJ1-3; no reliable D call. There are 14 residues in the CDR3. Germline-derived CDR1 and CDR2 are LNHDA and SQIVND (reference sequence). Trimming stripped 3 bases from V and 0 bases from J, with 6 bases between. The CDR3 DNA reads TGTGCCAGTAGTATTTATACCTCTGGAAACACCATATATTTT. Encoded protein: CASSIYTSGNTIYF.

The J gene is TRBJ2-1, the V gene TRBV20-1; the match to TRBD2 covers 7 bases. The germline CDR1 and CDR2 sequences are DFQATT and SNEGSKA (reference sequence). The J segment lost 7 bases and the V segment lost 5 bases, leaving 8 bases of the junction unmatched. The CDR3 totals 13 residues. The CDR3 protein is CSAWTSDRNEQFF. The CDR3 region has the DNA TGCAGTGCTTGGACTAGTGATAGGAATGAGCAGTTCTTC.

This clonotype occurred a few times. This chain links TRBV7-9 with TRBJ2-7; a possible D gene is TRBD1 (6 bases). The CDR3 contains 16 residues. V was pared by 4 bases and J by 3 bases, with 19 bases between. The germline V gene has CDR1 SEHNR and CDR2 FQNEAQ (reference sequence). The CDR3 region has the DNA TGTGCCAGCAGCTCTAGTCCGGGACACAAAAGCTACGAGCAGTACTTC. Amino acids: CASSSSPGHKSYEQYF.

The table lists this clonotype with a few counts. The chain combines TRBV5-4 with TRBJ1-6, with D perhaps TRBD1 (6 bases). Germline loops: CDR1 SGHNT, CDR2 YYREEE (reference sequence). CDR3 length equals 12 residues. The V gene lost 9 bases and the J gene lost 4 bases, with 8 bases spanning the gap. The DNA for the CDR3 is TGTGCCACCGGACAGTATAATTCACCCCTCCACTTT. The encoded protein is CATGQYNSPLHF.

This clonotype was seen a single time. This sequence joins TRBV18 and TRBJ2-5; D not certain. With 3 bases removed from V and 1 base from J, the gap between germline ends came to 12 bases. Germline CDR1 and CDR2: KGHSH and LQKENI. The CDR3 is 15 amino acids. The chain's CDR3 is CASSPTHDSQETQYF. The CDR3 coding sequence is TGTGCCAGCTCACCGACTCATGACTCCCAAGAGACCCAGTACTTC.

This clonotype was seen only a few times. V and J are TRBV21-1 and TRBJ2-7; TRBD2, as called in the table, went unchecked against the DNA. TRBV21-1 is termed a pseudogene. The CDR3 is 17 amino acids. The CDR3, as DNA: TGTGCCAGCAGCCGCCTTGGGGTGACGGAGCCCTATTACGAGCAGTACTTC. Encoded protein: CASSRLGVTEPYYEQYF.

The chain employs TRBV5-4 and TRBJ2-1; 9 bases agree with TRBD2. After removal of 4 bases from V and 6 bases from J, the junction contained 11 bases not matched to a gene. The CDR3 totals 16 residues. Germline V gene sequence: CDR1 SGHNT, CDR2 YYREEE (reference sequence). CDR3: CASSDSRTSAFNEQFF. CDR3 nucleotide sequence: TGTGCCAGCAGCGATTCTAGGACTAGCGCCTTCAATGAGCAGTTCTTC.

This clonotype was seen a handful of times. The CDR3 sequence: CASSPREGNQPQHF. The CDR3 DNA reads as TGTGCCAGCTCACCACGGGAGGGAAATCAGCCCCAGCATTTT. The chain uses TRBV18 and TRBJ1-5; D uncertain. The CDR3 loop spans 14 amino acids. The germline V and J ends were trimmed by 1 base and 4 bases, with 8 bases remaining between them. Germline CDR1 is KGHSH and CDR2 is LQKENI.

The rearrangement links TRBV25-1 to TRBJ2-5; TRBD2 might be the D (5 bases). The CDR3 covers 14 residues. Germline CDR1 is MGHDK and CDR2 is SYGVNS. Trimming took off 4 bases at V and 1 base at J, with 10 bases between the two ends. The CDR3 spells CASSVGGFQETQYF. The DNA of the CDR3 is TGTGCCAGCAGTGTCGGCGGGTTCCAAGAGACCCAGTACTTC.

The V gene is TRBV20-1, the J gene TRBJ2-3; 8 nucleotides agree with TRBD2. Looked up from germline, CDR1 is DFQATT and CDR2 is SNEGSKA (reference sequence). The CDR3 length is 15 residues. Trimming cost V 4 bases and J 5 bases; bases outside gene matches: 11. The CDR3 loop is CSATVMSGSLDTQYF. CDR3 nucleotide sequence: TGCAGTGCTACAGTAATGAGCGGGAGTTTAGATACGCAGTATTTT.

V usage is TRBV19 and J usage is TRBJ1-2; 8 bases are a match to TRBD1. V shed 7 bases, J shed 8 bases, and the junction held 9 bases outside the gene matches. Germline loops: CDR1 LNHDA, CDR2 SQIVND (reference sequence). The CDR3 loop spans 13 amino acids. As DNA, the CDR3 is TGTGCCAGTACCATTGACAGGGGAAACGGCTACACCTTC. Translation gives CASTIDRGNGYTF.

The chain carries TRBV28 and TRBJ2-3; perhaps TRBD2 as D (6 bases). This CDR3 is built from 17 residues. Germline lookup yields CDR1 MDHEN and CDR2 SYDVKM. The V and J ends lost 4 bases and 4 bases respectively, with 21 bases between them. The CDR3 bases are TGTGCCAGCAGTTCCCAATCGACTAGGTTGGGGGCAGATACGCAGTATTTT. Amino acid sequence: CASSSQSTRLGADTQYF.

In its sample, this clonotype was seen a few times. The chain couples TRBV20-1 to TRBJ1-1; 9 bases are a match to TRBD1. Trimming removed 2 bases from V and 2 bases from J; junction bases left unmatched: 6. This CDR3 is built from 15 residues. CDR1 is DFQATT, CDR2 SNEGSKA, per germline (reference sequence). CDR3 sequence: CSARSLQGANTEAFF. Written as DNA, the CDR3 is TGCAGTGCTAGATCATTACAGGGGGCTAACACTGAAGCTTTCTTT.

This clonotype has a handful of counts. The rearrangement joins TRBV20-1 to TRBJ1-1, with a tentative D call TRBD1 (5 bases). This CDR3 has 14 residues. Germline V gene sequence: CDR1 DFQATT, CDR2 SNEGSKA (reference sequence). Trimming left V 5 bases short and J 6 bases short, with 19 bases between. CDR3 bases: TGCAGTGCTCCCCCGACATTGGGGGAAGCTGAAGCTTTCTTT. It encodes CSAPPTLGEAEAFF.

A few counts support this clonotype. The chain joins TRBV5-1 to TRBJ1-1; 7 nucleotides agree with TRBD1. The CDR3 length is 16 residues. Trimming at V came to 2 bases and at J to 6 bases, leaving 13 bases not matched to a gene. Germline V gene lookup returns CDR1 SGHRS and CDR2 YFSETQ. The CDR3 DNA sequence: TGCGCCAGCAGCTTACCAACAGGGGCGAACACCGCTGAAGCTTTCTTT. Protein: CASSLPTGANTAEAFF.

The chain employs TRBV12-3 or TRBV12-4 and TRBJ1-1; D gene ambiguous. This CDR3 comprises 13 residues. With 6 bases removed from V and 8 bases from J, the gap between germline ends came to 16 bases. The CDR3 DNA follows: TGTGCCAGCAGGAACCCGACGGTCGGGGAAGCTTTCTTT. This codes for CASRNPTVGEAFF.

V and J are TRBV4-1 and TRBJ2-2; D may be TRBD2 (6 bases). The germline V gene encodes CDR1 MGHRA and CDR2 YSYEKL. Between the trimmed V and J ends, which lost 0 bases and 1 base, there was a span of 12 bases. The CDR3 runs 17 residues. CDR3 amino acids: CASSQDLNGRNTGELFF. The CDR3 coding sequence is TGCGCCAGCAGCCAAGATCTAAACGGGAGGAACACCGGGGAGCTGTTTTTT.

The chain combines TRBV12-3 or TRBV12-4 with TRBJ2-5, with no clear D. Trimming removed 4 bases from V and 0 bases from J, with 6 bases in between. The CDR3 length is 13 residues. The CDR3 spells CASSSHDQETQYF. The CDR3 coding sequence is TGTGCCAGCAGTTCACACGACCAAGAGACCCAGTACTTC.

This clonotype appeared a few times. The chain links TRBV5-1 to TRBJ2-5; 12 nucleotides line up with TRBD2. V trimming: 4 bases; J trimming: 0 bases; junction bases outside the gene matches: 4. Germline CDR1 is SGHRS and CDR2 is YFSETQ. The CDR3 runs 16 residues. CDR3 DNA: TGCGCCAGCAGCATGGGACTAGCGGGTAACCAAGAGACCCAGTACTTC. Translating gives CASSMGLAGNQETQYF.

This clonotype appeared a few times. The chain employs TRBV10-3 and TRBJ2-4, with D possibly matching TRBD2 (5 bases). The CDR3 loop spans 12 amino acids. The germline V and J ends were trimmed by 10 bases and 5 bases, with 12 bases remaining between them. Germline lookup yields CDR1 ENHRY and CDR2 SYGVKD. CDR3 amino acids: CATARTENIQYF. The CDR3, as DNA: TGTGCCACTGCCCGGACTGAAAACATTCAGTACTTC.

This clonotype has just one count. CDR3 residues: CASSPPLNGEQYF. The CDR3 nucleotides are TGTGCCAGCTCACCACCCCTCAACGGCGAGCAGTACTTC. The chain carries TRBV18 and TRBJ2-7; D not resolved. V dropped 0 bases and J dropped 6 bases, with 9 bases sitting between them. Germline V CDR1 and CDR2: KGHSH, LQKENI. The CDR3 covers 13 residues. The full variable domain, completed using reference TRBV18 and TRBJ2-7, is NAGVMQNPRHLVRRRGQEARLRCSPMKGHSHVYWYRQLPEEGLKFMVYLQKENIIDESGMPKERFSAEFPKEGPSILRIQQVVRGDSAAYFCASSPPLNGEQYFGPGTRLTVT.

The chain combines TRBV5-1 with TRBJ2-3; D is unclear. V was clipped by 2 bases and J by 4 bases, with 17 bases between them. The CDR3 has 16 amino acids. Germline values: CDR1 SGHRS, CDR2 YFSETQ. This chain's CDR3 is CASSFTATVSADTQYF. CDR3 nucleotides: TGCGCCAGCAGCTTCACGGCCACAGTTTCGGCAGATACGCAGTATTTT. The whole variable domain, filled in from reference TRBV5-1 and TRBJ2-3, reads KAGVTQTPRYLIKTRGQQVTLSCSPISGHRSVSWYQQTPGQGLQFLFEYFSETQRNKGNFPGRFSGRQFSNSRSEMNVSTLELGDSALYLCASSFTATVSADTQYFGPGTRLTVL.

CDR3 loop: CASSPAADGSNEQFF. The CDR3 DNA is TGTGCCAGCAGCCCGGCCGCGGACGGGAGCAATGAGCAGTTCTTC. The rearrangement uses TRBV3-1 and TRBJ2-1; maybe TRBD2 (6 bases). Germline loops: CDR1 LGHDT, CDR2 YNNKEL (reference sequence). V gave up 4 bases and J gave up 6 bases, with 16 bases separating them. The CDR3 is 15 amino acids.

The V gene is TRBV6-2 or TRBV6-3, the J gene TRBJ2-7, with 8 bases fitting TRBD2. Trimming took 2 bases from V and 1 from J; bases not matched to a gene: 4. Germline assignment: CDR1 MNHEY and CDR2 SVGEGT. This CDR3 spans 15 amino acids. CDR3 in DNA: TGTGCCAGCAGTTACGGCAGCGGGAGTTCCTACGAGCAGTACTTC. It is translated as CASSYGSGSSYEQYF.

In DNA, the CDR3 is TGTGCCAGCAGCTTATCCGGACTAGCGGGCGATGAGCAGTTCTTC. This translates into CASSLSGLAGDEQFF. The rearrangement joins TRBV7-2 to TRBJ2-1; 11 nucleotides line up with TRBD2. The V gene's germline CDR1 is SGHTA and CDR2 FQGNSA. The CDR3 is 15 amino acids. Trimming at V came to 2 bases and at J to 8 bases, leaving 5 bases not matched to a gene.

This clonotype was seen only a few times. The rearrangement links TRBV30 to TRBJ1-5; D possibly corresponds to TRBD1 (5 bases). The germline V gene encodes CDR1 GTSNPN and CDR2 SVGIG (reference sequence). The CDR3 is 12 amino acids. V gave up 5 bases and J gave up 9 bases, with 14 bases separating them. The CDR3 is CAWSKGRGPQHF. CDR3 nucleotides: TGTGCCTGGTCCAAGGGGAGGGGGCCCCAGCATTTT. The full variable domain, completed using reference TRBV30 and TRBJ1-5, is SQTIHQWPATLVQPVGSPLSLECTVEGTSNPNLYWYRQAAGRGLQLLFYSVGIGQISSEVPQNLSASRPQDRQFILSSKKLLLSDSGFYLCAWSKGRGPQHFGDGTRLSIL.

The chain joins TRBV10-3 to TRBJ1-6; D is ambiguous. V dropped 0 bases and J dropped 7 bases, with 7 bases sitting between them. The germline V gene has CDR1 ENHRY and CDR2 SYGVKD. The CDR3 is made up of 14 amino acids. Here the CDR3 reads CAISESLQNSPLHF. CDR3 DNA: TGTGCCATCAGTGAGTCTCTGCAAAATTCACCCCTCCACTTT.

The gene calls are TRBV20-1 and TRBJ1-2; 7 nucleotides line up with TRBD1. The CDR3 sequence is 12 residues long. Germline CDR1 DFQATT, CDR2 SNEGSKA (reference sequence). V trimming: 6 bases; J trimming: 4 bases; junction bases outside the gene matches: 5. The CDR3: CSARQGGYGYTF. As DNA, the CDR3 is TGCAGTGCCCGGCAGGGGGGCTATGGCTACACCTTC.

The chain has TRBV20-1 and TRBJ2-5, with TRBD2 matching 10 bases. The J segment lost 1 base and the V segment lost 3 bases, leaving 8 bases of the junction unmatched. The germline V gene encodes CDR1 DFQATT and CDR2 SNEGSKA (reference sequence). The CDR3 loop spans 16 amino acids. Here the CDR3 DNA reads TGCAGTGCTAGGTTCCGTAGCGGGAGGATCCAAGAGACCCAGTACTTC. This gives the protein CSARFRSGRIQETQYF.

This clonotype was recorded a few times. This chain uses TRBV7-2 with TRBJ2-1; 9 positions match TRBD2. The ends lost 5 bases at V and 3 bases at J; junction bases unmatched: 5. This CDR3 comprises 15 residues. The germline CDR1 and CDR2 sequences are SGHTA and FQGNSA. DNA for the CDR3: TGTGCCAGCAGCACGACTAGCGGAAACTACAATGAGCAGTTCTTC. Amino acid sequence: CASSTTSGNYNEQFF.